What follows is one TCR beta chain and its context. This receptor's antigen is unknown. The junction differs from germline at one of its ends, possibly a read error. The study deep-sequenced TCR repertoires of sorted CD4+ and CD8+ blood T cells from severe aplastic anemia patients and healthy subjects. Ficoll-Paque density gradient centrifugation was used to isolate peripheral blood mononuclear cells. Before DNA extraction, CD4+ and CD8+ T cells were sorted by FACS or by magnetic beads. The CDR3, cysteine through phenylalanine, is 15 amino acids long. The kept DNA is CDR3 alone, 45 bases in frame from the first base. The germline V gene yields SGDLS for CDR1 and YYNGEE for CDR2. The sample is drawn from a study of CD8+CD57+ T cells in acquired aplastic anemia (dated by TCRdb to 2017 to 2018). General notes on the study: On average, sorted CD4+ and CD8+ cells yielded roughly 3.4 ug of extracted DNA, with a range of about 0.17 to 27.4 ug. An average of roughly 10 million reads for CD4+ cells and 11.0 million reads for CD8+ cells was obtained from healthy donor samples.

General conclusions and limits of the study: No significant difference in CD8+ Simpson's diversity was found between patients and healthy controls (P=0.060). Twenty-nine CD8+ CDR3 sequences were shared between patients and controls but appeared highly expressed in patients and within their immunodominant clones.

Profiling of TCR beta VDJ combinations and CDR3 sequences used genomic DNA as the template. An Illumina HiSeq 2000 was used for TCR repertoire sequencing. Regarding the original processing steps: TRBV/TRBJ rearrangement plots, CDR3 size and DJ length profiles, and Simpson's diversity index were used to evaluate the repertoires. Whichever DNA sequence was most abundant in the deep sequencing data was defined as the immunodominant clone. CDR3 amino acid sequences were checked for sharing across subjects and were also compared against the VDJdb database and published repertoires. TCRdb reanalyzed the raw reads on its own, using fastp at Q25 for trimming and MiXCR for clone calling, and kept in-frame beta chains. Merged by CDR3 protein, the rows form single entries marked with the most common genes and DNA. TCRdb's processing, not the authors' own work, is the source of the V and J calls. The sample table shows approximately 380,000 distinct CDR3 sequences, and about 70% are seen once. The top ten hold around 4% of the sample.

The chain couples TRBV9 to TRBJ2-3; TRBD1 matches 7 bases in the middle. The clonotype comes from a human donor in good health, serving as a control. Sequenced material: sorted CD4+, CD8+, or CD8+CD57+ T cells (not recorded which) from PBMCs. The DNA sequence is as follows: TGTGCCAGTAGCTGTGGACAGGTCGTCACACATACGCAGTATTTT. Its protein is CASSCGQVVTHTQYF.